The sequence of this T cell receptor (beta chain) was determined in a study of technical replicates of blood from several donors. The protocol was immunoSEQ multiplex PCR, while the TCRdb copy is restricted to in-frame clones and leaves out a portion. This table has about 74,000 clones, around 95% appearing once. This clone was observed once. The sample taken for sequencing was T cells isolated from PBMCs. This TCR derives from a human donor in good health.

CDR3 sequence reads: CASSLEIQGNTLHF. The DNA of the CDR3 is TGTGCCAGCAGCTTAGAAATCCAGGGGAACACCCTCCACTTT. The chain joins TRBV7-6 to TRBJ1-6, with D tentatively TRBD1 (6 bases). Trimming took off 1 base at V and 14 bases at J, with 15 bases between the two ends. The CDR3 totals 14 residues. Germline CDR1 reads SGHVS; CDR2 reads FNYEAQ.